This entry describes one T cell receptor beta chain. What it binds is not known. The data are from a study of cytomegalovirus exposure and HLA in healthy donors. The CDR3 loop spans 14 amino acids. CDR1 is SGHAT and CDR2 is FQNNGV in the germline V gene. Losses at the gene ends were 0 bases for V and 15 bases for J; bases not matched to a gene: 10. Study-wide findings and caveats: The investigators catalogued some 150 TCR beta chains as cytomegalovirus-associated.

The assay was immunoSEQ multiplex PCR, and TCRdb's table has in-frame clones only and misses some. This table holds some 130,000 clones, roughly 87% found once. This receptor was obtained from a young woman in good health and CMV-seronegative. The gene calls are TRBV11-2 and TRBJ2-1, with 8 bases aligning to TRBD1. The sequencing input was PBMCs. The CDR3 here is CASSLDLGTGLSFF. The CDR3 region has the DNA TGTGCCAGCAGCTTAGATTTAGGGACAGGTTTGTCGTTCTTC.